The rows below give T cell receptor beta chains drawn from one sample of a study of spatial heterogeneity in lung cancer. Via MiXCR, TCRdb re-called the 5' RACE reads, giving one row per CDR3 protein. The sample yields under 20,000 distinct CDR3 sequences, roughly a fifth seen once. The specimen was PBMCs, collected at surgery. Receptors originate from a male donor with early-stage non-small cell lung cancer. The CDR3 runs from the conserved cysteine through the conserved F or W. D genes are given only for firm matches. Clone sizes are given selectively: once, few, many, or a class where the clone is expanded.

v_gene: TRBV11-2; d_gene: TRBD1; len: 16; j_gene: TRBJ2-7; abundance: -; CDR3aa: CASSSLSGTEIYEQYF; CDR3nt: TGTGCCAGCAGCTCCTTATCCGGGACAGAGATTTACGAGCAGTACTTC
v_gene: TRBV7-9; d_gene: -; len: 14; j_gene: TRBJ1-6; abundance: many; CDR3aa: CASIPLGANSPLHF; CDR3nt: TGTGCCAGCATCCCCCTCGGGGCTAATTCACCCCTCCACTTT
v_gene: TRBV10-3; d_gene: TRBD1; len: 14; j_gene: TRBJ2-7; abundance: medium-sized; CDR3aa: CAIREQGQGYEQYF; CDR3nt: TGTGCCATCAGAGAACAGGGACAGGGCTACGAGCAGTACTTC
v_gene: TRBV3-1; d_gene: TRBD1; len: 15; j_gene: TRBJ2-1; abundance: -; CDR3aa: CASSLDRGSYNEQFF; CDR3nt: TGTGCCAGCAGTTTAGACAGGGGCTCCTACAATGAGCAGTTCTTC
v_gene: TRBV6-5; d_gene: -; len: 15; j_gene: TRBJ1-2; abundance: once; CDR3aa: CASRPYPGGSYGYTF; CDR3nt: TGTGCCAGCAGACCCTACCCGGGTGGTTCCTATGGCTACACCTTC
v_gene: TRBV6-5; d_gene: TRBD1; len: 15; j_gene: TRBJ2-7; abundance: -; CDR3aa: CASSYSQGAPYEQYF; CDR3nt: TGTGCCAGCAGTTACTCACAGGGGGCTCCCTACGAGCAGTACTTC
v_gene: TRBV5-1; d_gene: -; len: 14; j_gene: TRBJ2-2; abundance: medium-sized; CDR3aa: CASSLAGYTGELFF; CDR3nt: TGCGCCAGCAGCTTGGCAGGGTACACCGGGGAGCTGTTTTTT
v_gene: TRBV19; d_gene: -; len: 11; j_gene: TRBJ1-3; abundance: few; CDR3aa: CASSSGNTIYF; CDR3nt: TGTGCCAGTTCATCTGGAAACACCATATATTTT
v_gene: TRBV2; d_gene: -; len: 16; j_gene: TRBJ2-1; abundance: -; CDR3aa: CASGGSGTRSYNEQFF; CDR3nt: TGTGCCAGCGGTGGGTCCGGGACCCGCTCCTACAATGAGCAGTTCTTC
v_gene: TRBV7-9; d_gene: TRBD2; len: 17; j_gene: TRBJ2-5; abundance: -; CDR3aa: CASSLGTSGGRQETQYF; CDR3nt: TGTGCCAGCAGCTTAGGGACTAGCGGGGGGCGACAAGAGACCCAGTACTTC
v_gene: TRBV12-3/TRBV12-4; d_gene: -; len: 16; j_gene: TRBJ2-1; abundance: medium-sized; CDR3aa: CASSFLGASSYNEQFF; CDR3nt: TGTGCCAGCAGTTTCCTTGGCGCAAGCTCCTACAATGAGCAGTTCTTC
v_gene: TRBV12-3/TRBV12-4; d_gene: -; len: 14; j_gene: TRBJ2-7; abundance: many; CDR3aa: CASSRDRSSYEQYF; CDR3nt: TGTGCCAGCAGCAGGGATCGTAGCTCCTACGAGCAGTACTTC
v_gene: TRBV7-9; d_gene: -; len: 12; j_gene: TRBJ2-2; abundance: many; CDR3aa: CASATGIGELFF; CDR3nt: TGTGCCAGTGCGACGGGAATCGGGGAGCTGTTTTTT
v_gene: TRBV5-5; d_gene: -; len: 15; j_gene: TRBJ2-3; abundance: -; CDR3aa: CASSLQEARTMTQYF; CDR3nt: TGTGCCAGCAGCTTACAGGAAGCCCGGACGATGACGCAGTATTTT